The rows below give T cell receptor beta chains drawn from one sample of a study of response to subunit inactivated influenza vaccine. One entry per CDR3 protein results from TCRdb running MiXCR on the RT-PCR reads. Here the sample spans around 850,000 distinct CDR3 sequences, around 20% being singletons. The sample here was PBMCs from blood, taken less than 6 days after vaccination. These receptor sequences come from a man aged 50 or older who received an inactivated influenza vaccine. CDR3s include the opening cysteine and the closing phenylalanine or tryptophan. A D gene is named only where the DNA matches it firmly. The size of a clone is reported for some rows only, either as once, few or many, or as a class for expanded clones.

D	J	V	size	CDR3	DNA
-	TRBJ1-4	TRBV20-1	few	CSASVGGEKLFF	TGCAGTGCGAGCGTCGGGGGTGAAAAACTGTTTTTT
-	TRBJ2-7	TRBV10-3	many	CAISEPPGTRNTYEQYF	TGTGCCATCAGTGAGCCGCCCGGGACACGGAATACCTACGAGCAGTACTTC
TRBD1	TRBJ2-2	TRBV12-3/TRBV12-4	-	CASRTGTVHTGELFF	TGTGCCAGCAGGACCGGGACAGTCCACACCGGGGAGCTGTTTTTT
TRBD1	TRBJ2-7	TRBV7-9	few	CASSQRQGYYEQYF	TGTGCCAGCAGCCAGCGACAGGGGTACTACGAGCAGTACTTC
TRBD2	TRBJ2-3	TRBV4-2	-	CASSQDRSGGRNTQYF	TGTGCCAGCAGCCAAGATCGGAGCGGGGGGAGGAATACGCAGTATTTT
-	TRBJ2-7	TRBV6-2/TRBV6-3	-	CASRESGTFSYEQYF	TGTGCCAGCAGAGAAAGCGGGACATTCTCCTACGAGCAGTACTTC
-	TRBJ2-5	TRBV12-3/TRBV12-4	-	CASSHARNPETQYF	TGTGCCAGCAGCCACGCACGAAACCCAGAGACCCAGTACTTC
-	TRBJ2-7	TRBV20-1	once	CSARGGTGGYYEQYF	TGCAGTGCTAGAGGTGGGACTGGCGGCTACTACGAGCAGTACTTC
TRBD2	TRBJ2-7	TRBV4-1	-	CASSQPTSGRDYEQYF	TGCGCCAGCAGCCAACCAACTAGCGGGAGGGACTACGAGCAGTACTTC
TRBD1	TRBJ1-2	TRBV5-1	-	CASSLAGGQGAGGYTF	TGCGCCAGCAGCTTGGCTGGAGGACAGGGGGCTGGAGGCTACACCTTC
TRBD2	TRBJ2-1	TRBV6-2/TRBV6-3	-	CASGRGGFYNEQFF	TGTGCCAGCGGTCGGGGGGGGTTCTACAATGAGCAGTTCTTC
TRBD2	TRBJ2-3	TRBV11-2	few	CASSLFSGGGISSTDTQYF	TGTGCCAGCAGCTTATTTTCAGGCGGGGGGATTTCTAGCACAGATACGCAGTATTTT
TRBD1	TRBJ2-1	TRBV30	-	CAWSRTGAHNEQFF	TGTGCCTGGAGTAGGACAGGGGCTCACAATGAGCAGTTCTTC
TRBD1	TRBJ2-2	TRBV10-3	many	CAISESSRGTGELFF	TGTGCCATCAGTGAGTCCTCCAGGGGGACCGGGGAGCTGTTTTTT
TRBD1	TRBJ2-7	TRBV11-2	-	CASSSQGASEQYF	TGTGCCAGCAGTTCACAGGGGGCCTCCGAGCAGTACTTC
-	TRBJ1-2	TRBV12-3/TRBV12-4	once	CASSNGSRGKGYTF	TGTGCCAGCAGTAATGGTTCAAGGGGAAAGGGCTACACCTTC
-	TRBJ2-1	TRBV24-1	many	CATSPGWNEQFF	TGTGCCACCAGTCCGGGTTGGAATGAGCAGTTCTTC
-	TRBJ1-5	TRBV5-1	-	CASSPGLALGQPQHF	TGCGCCAGCAGCCCGGGTCTCGCGTTGGGTCAGCCCCAGCATTTT
-	TRBJ1-1	TRBV20-1	many	CSARAKNTEAFF	TGCAGTGCTAGGGCCAAGAACACTGAAGCTTTCTTT
-	TRBJ1-5	TRBV5-1	many	CASSLAPGYNQPQHF	TGCGCCAGCAGCTTGGCGCCAGGATACAATCAGCCCCAGCATTTT
TRBD2	TRBJ2-1	TRBV5-5	-	CASSHPGLAGYNEQFF	TGTGCCAGCAGCCATCCCGGACTAGCGGGGTACAATGAGCAGTTCTTC
TRBD1	TRBJ2-1	TRBV12-3/TRBV12-4	few	CASSEQRDRGNEQFF	TGTGCCAGCAGTGAACAAAGGGACAGGGGGAATGAGCAGTTCTTC
-	TRBJ2-7	TRBV6-2/TRBV6-3	few	CASSYSILRAYEQYF	TGTGCCAGCAGTTACTCGATCCTCAGGGCCTACGAGCAGTACTTC
-	TRBJ1-1	TRBV7-9	-	CASSRQAGVTEAFF	TGTGCCAGCAGCCGTCAGGCAGGGGTTACTGAAGCTTTCTTT
-	TRBJ1-6	TRBV12-3/TRBV12-4	few	CASSKGGGTNSPLHF	TGTGCCAGCAGTAAGGGCGGGGGAACAAATTCACCCCTCCACTTT
-	TRBJ1-4	TRBV12-3/TRBV12-4	many	CASSQSTFNEKLFF	TGTGCCAGCAGTCAATCTACGTTTAATGAAAAACTGTTTTTT
-	TRBJ1-6	TRBV6-5	few	CASSWSQYNSPLHF	TGTGCCAGCAGTTGGAGCCAGTATAATTCACCCCTCCACTTT
-	TRBJ2-7	TRBV4-2	few	CASSPVTGKGSYEQYF	TGTGCCAGCAGCCCGGTGACAGGAAAGGGATCCTACGAGCAGTACTTC
-	TRBJ2-2	TRBV5-1	many	CASSFSTVANTGELFF	TGCGCCAGCAGCTTTTCGACAGTTGCGAACACCGGGGAGCTGTTTTTT
-	TRBJ1-6	TRBV4-1	-	CASSQMTFKASYNSPLHF	TGCGCCAGCAGCCAAATGACGTTTAAGGCCTCCTATAATTCACCCCTCCACTTT
-	TRBJ2-1	TRBV20-1	few	CSARDWPNNEQFF	TGCAGTGCTAGAGACTGGCCCAACAATGAGCAGTTCTTC
-	TRBJ2-7	TRBV5-1	-	CARKTRGSYEQYF	TGCGCCAGGAAAACCCGGGGCTCCTACGAGCAGTACTTC
-	TRBJ2-3	TRBV4-1	-	CASSQQRRSTDTQYF	TGCGCCAGCAGCCAACAGAGAAGAAGCACAGATACGCAGTATTTT
TRBD1	TRBJ2-1	TRBV20-1	few	CSARDRGRYNEQFF	TGCAGTGCTAGGGACAGGGGGCGATACAATGAGCAGTTCTTC
-	TRBJ2-7	TRBV2	few	CASSEQETRTLRGEQYF	TGTGCCAGCAGCGAACAGGAGACGCGTACCCTACGAGGGGAGCAGTACTTC
TRBD2	TRBJ2-5	TRBV11-2	-	CASSYILETGGTQYF	TGTGCCAGCAGCTACATCTTGGAGACGGGGGGGACCCAGTACTTC
-	TRBJ2-3	TRBV21-1	-	CASSKGTSGRAPDTQYF	TGTGCCAGCAGCAAAGGGACTAGCGGGAGGGCCCCAGATACGCAGTATTTT
TRBD1	TRBJ2-7	TRBV10-3	-	CAISWTGGGDEQYF	TGTGCCATCAGTTGGACAGGGGGCGGCGACGAGCAGTACTTC
TRBD1	TRBJ1-1	TRBV7-9	-	CASSLAHGQATEAFF	TGTGCCAGCAGCTTAGCCCACGGACAGGCCACTGAAGCTTTCTTT
-	TRBJ2-7	TRBV12-3/TRBV12-4	-	CASTLNWPLTYEQYF	TGTGCCAGCACCCTCAATTGGCCGCTAACCTACGAGCAGTACTTC
-	TRBJ1-2	TRBV19	few	CASSIVMAELGYGYTF	TGTGCCAGTAGTATCGTTATGGCTGAGCTCGGCTATGGCTACACCTTC
TRBD2	TRBJ2-7	TRBV27	-	CASILGSGKTYEQYF	TGTGCCAGCATTTTAGGTAGCGGGAAGACCTACGAGCAGTACTTC
TRBD2	TRBJ2-2	TRBV15	few	CATSRDYLLAGIADGELFF	TGTGCCACCAGCAGAGATTATTTACTAGCGGGAATTGCGGACGGGGAGCTGTTTTTT
-	TRBJ2-4	TRBV5-1	many	CASRTDVALENIQYF	TGCGCCAGCAGAACCGACGTCGCGCTTGAAAACATTCAGTACTTC
-	TRBJ1-3	TRBV4-3	-	CASSQDEGSSGNTIYF	TGCGCCAGCAGCCAAGACGAAGGGTCCTCTGGAAACACCATATATTTT
-	TRBJ2-6	TRBV7-8	-	CASSSQVTGANVLTF	TGTGCCAGCAGCTCACAGGTTACTGGGGCCAACGTCCTGACTTTC